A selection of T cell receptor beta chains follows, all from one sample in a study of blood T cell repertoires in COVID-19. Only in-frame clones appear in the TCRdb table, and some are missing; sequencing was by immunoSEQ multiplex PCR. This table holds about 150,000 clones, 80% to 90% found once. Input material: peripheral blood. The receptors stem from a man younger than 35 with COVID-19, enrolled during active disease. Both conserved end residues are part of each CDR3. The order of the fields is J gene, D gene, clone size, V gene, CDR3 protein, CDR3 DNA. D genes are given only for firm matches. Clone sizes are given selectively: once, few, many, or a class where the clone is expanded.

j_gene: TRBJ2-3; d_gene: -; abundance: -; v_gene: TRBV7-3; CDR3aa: CASSQGRPSTDTQYF; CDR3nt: TGTGCCAGCAGCCAAGGGAGGCCTAGCACAGATACGCAGTATTTT
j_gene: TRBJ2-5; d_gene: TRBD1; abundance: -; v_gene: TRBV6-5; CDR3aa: CASRHSQGVGETQYF; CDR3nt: TGTGCCAGCAGACACAGTCAGGGGGTCGGAGAGACCCAGTACTTC
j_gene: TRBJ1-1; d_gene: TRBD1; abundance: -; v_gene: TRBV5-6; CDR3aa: CASSQPMDRANTEAFF; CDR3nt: TGTGCCAGCAGCCAACCCATGGACAGGGCGAACACTGAAGCTTTCTTT
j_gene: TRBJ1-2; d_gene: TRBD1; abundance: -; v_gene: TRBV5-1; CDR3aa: CASSLGGQGRFNGYTF; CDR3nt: TGCGCCAGCAGCTTGGGAGGACAGGGAAGGTTTAATGGCTACACCTTC
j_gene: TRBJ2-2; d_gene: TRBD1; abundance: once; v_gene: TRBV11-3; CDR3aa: CASSLDGTANTGELFF; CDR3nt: TGTGCCAGCAGCTTAGACGGGACAGCGAACACCGGGGAGCTGTTTTTT
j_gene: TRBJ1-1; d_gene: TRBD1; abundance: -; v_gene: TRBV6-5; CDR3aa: CASSYPTGGRTEAFF; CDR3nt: TGTGCCAGCAGTTACCCAACAGGGGGTCGGACTGAAGCTTTCTTT
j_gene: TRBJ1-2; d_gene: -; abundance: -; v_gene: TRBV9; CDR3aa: CASSDGTPYGYTF; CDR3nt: TGTGCCAGCAGCGACGGGACTCCTTATGGCTACACCTTC
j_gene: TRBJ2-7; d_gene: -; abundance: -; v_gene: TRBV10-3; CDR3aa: CAISESGAPYEQYF; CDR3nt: TGTGCCATCAGTGAATCAGGGGCTCCCTACGAGCAGTACTTC
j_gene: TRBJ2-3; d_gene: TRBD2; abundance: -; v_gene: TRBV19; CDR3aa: CASSFGGRASDTQYF; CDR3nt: TGTGCCAGTAGTTTTGGCGGGAGAGCTTCAGATACGCAGTATTTT
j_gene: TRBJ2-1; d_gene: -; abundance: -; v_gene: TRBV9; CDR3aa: CASSVEGEVLNEQFF; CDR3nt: TGTGCCAGCAGCGTAGAGGGAGAAGTACTGAATGAGCAGTTCTTC
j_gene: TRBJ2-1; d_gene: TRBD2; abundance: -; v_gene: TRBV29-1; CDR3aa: CSVGGTSGSSYNEQFF; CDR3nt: TGCAGCGTTGGCGGGACTAGCGGGAGCTCCTACAATGAGCAGTTCTTC
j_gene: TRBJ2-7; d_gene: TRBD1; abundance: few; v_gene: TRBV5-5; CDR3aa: CASSLWTGSYEQYF; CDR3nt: TGTGCCAGCAGCTTATGGACAGGATCCTACGAGCAGTACTTC
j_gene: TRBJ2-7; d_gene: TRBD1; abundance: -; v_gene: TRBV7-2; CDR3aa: CASSLGGTGGIYEQYF; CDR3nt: TGTGCCAGCAGCTTAGGAGGGACAGGGGGAATCTACGAGCAGTACTTC
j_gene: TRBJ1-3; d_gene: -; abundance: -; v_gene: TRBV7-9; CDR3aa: CASSATGSGNTIYF; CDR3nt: TGTGCCAGCAGCGCCACGGGTTCTGGAAACACCATATATTTT
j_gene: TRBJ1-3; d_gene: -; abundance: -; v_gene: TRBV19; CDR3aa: CASNSRGYSGNTIYF; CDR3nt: TGTGCCAGTAACTCCCGAGGGTACTCTGGAAACACCATATATTTT
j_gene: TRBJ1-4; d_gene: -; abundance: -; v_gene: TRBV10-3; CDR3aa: CAISESRGATNEKLLF; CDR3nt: TGTGCCATCAGTGAGTCGCGGGGGGCCACCAATGAAAAACTGCTTTTT
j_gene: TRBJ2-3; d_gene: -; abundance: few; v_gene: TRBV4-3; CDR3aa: CASSQDRKEGFTDTQYF; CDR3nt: TGCGCCAGCAGCCAAGATAGGAAAGAGGGTTTTACAGATACGCAGTATTTT
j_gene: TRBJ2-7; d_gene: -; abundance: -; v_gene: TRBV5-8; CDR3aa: CASSFSVSYEQYF; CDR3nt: TGTGCCAGCAGCTTCTCAGTCTCCTACGAGCAGTACTTC
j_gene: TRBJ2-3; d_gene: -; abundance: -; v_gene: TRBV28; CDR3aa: CASSFPLPSTDTQYF; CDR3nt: TGTGCCAGCAGTTTCCCTCTCCCGAGCACAGATACGCAGTATTTT
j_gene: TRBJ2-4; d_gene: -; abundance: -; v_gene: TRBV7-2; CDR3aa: CASSLGALGGNIQYF; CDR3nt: TGTGCCAGCAGCTTAGGCGCCTTGGGCGGGAACATTCAGTACTTC
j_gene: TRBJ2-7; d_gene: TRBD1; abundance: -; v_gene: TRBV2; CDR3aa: CASRRQGAYEQYF; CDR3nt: TGTGCCAGCAGACGACAGGGGGCCTACGAGCAGTACTTC
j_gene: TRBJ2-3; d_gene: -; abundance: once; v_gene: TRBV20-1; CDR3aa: CSASKEFNTQYF; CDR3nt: TGCAGTGCTAGTAAGGAGTTTAATACGCAGTATTTT
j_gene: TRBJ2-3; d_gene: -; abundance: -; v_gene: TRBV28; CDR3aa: CASRWTSTDTQYF; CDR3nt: TGTGCCAGCAGATGGACTAGCACAGATACGCAGTATTTT
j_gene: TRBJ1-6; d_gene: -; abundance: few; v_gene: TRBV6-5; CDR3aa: CASSSVSYNSPLHF; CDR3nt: TGTGCCAGCAGTTCGGTCTCCTATAATTCACCCCTCCACTTT
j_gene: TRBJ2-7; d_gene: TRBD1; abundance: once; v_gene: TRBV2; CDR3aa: CASIRGPGEQYF; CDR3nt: TGTGCCAGCATCAGGGGGCCGGGCGAGCAGTACTTC
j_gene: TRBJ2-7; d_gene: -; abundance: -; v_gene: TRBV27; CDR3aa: CASLSGSYEQYF; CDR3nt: TGTGCCAGCCTCAGCGGATCCTACGAGCAGTACTTC
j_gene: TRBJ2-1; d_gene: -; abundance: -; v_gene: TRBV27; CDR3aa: CASSLGAAALYEQFF; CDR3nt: TGTGCCAGCAGTTTAGGGGCTGCCGCTCTATATGAGCAGTTCTTC
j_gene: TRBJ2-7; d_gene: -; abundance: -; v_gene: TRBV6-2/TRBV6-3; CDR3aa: CASSYVFYYEQYF; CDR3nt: TGTGCCAGCAGTTACGTTTTCTACTACGAGCAGTACTTC
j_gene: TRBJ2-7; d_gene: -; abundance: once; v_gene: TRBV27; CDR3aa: CASSYGGGGYEQYF; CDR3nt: TGTGCCAGCAGTTACGGGGGTGGAGGCTACGAGCAGTACTTC
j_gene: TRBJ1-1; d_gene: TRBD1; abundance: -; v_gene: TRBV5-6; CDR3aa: CASSHRGRETEAFF; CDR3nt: TGTGCCAGCAGCCACAGGGGGAGGGAAACTGAAGCTTTCTTT
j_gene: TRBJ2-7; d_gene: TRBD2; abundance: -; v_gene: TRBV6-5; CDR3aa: CASSRSGSAYEQYF; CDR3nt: TGTGCCAGCAGTCGCAGCGGGAGTGCCTACGAGCAGTACTTC
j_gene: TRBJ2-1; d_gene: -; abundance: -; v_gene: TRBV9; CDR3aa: CASSVGGPYNEQFF; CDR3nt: TGTGCCAGCAGCGTAGGTGGGCCCTACAATGAGCAGTTCTTC
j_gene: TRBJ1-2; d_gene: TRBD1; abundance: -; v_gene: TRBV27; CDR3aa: CASSLSYRGWDGYTF; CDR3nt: TGTGCCAGCAGTTTGTCGTACAGGGGGTGGGATGGCTACACCTTC
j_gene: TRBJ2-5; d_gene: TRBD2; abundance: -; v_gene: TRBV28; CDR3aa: CASSLGLAGDMETQYF; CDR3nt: TGTGCCAGCAGCTTGGGACTAGCGGGAGATATGGAGACCCAGTACTTC
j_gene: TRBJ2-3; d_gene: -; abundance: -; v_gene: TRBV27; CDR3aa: CASHRGDTQYF; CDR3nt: TGTGCCAGCCACCGCGGGGATACGCAGTATTTT
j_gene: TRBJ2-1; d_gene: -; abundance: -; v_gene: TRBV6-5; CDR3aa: CASSYRAGMHEQFF; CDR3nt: TGTGCCAGCAGTTACCGAGCAGGGATGCATGAGCAGTTCTTC
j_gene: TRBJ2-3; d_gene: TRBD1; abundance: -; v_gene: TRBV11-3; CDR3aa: CASSFDRVGTQYF; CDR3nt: TGTGCCAGCAGCTTCGACAGGGTGGGTACGCAGTATTTT
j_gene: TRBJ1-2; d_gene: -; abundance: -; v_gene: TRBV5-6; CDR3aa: CASSLDGDGHGYTF; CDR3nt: TGTGCCAGCAGCTTGGACGGGGATGGGCACGGCTACACCTTC
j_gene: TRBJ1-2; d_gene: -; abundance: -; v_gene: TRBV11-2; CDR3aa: CASSLTTTGGYGYTF; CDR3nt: TGTGCCAGCAGCTTAACCACCACCGGCGGCTATGGCTACACCTTC
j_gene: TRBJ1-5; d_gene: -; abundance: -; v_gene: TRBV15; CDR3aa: CATSRGRTSSNQPQHF; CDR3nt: TGTGCCACCAGCAGGGGGAGGACATCGAGCAATCAGCCCCAGCATTTT
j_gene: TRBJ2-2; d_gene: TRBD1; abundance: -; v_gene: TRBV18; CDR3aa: CASSPGQGYTGELFF; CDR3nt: TGTGCCAGCTCACCGGGACAGGGGTACACCGGGGAGCTGTTTTTT
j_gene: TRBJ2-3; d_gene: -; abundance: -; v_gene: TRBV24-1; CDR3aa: CATSDPTGITTDTQYF; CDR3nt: TGTGCCACCAGTGATCCCACAGGAATCACCACAGATACGCAGTATTTT
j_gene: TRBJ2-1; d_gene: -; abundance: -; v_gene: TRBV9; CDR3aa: CASSGYRGKNEQFF; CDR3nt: TGTGCCAGCAGCGGGTACCGGGGGAAAAATGAGCAGTTCTTC
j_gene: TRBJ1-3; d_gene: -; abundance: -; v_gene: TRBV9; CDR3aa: CASSEDTGPGNTIYF; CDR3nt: TGTGCCAGCAGCGAAGATACAGGTCCTGGAAACACCATATATTTT
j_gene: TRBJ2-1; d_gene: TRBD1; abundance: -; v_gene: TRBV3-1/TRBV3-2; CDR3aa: CASSQDRGFHNEQFF; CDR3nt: TGTGCCAGCAGCCAAGACAGGGGGTTCCACAATGAGCAGTTCTTC
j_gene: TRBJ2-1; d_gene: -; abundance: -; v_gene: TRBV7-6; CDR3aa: CASSSNRVEGLNEQFF; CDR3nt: TGTGCCAGCAGTTCCAACAGGGTTGAGGGATTAAATGAGCAGTTCTTC
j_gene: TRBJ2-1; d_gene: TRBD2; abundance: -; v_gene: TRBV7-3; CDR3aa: CASSPQSGSYNEQFF; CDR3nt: TGTGCCAGCAGCCCTCAAAGCGGGAGCTACAATGAGCAGTTCTTC
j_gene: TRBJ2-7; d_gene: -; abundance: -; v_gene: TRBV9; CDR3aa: CASSVGLRGQQYF; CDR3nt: TGTGCCAGCAGCGTAGGGCTCAGGGGTCAGCAGTACTTC
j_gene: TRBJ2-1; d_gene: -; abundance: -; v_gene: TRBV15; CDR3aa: CATSRDRGGNEQFF; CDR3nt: TGTGCCACCAGCAGAGATAGGGGGGGCAATGAGCAGTTCTTC
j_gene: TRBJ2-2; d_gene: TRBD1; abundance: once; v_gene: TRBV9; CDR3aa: CASSVTGTVNTGELFF; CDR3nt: TGTGCCAGCAGTGTCACCGGGACAGTTAACACCGGGGAGCTGTTTTTT
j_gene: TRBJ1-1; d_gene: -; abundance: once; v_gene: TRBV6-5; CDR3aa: CASKRGANTEAFF; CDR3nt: TGTGCCAGCAAACGGGGGGCGAACACTGAAGCTTTCTTT
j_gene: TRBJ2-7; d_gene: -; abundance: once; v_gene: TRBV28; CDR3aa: CASSVGQYEQYF; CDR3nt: TGTGCCAGCAGTGTAGGACAGTACGAGCAGTACTTC
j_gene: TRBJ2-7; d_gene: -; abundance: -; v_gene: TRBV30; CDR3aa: CAWSVGSSYEQYF; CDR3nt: TGTGCCTGGAGTGTGGGGAGCTCCTACGAGCAGTACTTC
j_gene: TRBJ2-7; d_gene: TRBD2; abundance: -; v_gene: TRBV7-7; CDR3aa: CASSPSPGLGAEQYF; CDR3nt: TGTGCTAGCAGCCCGAGCCCGGGACTAGGTGCCGAGCAGTACTTC
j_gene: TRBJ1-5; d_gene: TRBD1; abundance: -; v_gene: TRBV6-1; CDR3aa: CASSWDRGEGQPQHF; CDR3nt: TGTGCCAGCAGTTGGGACAGGGGGGAAGGTCAGCCCCAGCATTTT
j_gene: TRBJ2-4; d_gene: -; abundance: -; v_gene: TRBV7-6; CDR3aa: CASSLAGGQRGPNIQYF; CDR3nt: TGTGCCAGCAGCTTAGCGGGGGGGCAGAGGGGCCCAAACATTCAGTACTTC
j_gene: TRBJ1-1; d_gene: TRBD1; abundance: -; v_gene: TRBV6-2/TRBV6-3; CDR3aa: CASSYPWGQSNTEAFF; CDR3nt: TGTGCCAGCAGTTACCCCTGGGGACAGTCGAACACTGAAGCTTTCTTT
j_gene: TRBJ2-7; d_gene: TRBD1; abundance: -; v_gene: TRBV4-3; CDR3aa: CASSQETQGIYEQYF; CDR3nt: TGCGCCAGCAGCCAAGAGACACAGGGGATCTACGAGCAGTACTTC
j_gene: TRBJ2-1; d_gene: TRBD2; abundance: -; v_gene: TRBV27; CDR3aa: CASSPGRASYNEQFF; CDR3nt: TGTGCCAGCAGCCCAGGGAGGGCGTCCTACAATGAGCAGTTCTTC